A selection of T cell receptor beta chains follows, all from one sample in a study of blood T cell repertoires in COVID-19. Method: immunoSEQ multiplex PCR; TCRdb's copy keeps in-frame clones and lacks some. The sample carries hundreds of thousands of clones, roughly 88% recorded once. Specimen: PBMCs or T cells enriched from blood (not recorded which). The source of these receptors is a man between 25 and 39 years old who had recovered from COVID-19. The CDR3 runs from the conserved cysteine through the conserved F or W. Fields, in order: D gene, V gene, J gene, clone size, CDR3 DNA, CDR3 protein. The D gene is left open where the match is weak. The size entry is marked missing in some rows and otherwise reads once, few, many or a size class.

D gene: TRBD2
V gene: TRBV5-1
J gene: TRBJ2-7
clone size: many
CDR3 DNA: TGCGCCAGCAGCTTGGCGGGGGGGGCCTACGAGCAGTACTTC
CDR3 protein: CASSLAGGAYEQYF

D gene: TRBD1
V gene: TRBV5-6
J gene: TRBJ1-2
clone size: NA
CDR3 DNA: TGTGCCAGCAGCTCCCTTGGGACAGATAACTATGGCTACACCTTC
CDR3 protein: CASSSLGTDNYGYTF

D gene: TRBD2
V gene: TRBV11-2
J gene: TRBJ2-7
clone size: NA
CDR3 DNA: TGTGCCAGCAGCTTAGATTCGGGGCTAGCGGGGACCTACGAGCAGTACTTC
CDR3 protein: CASSLDSGLAGTYEQYF

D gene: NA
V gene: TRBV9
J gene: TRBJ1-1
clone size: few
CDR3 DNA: TGTGCCAGCAGCGTAGACAGGGCGTCGGAAGCTTTCTTT
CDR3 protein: CASSVDRASEAFF

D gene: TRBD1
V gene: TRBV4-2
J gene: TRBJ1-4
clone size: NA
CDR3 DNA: TGTGCCAGCAGCCCATTCGATCAGGGGGGATATGAAAAACTGTTTTTT
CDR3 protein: CASSPFDQGGYEKLFF

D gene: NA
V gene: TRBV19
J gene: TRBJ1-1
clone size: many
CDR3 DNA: TGTGCCAGTAGTATCAGGAAAAACACTGAAGCTTTCTTT
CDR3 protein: CASSIRKNTEAFF

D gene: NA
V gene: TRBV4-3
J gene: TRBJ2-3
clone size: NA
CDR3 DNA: TGCGCCAGCAGCCGGTCTCCGCGGGGGCGCACAGATACGCAGTATTTT
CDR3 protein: CASSRSPRGRTDTQYF

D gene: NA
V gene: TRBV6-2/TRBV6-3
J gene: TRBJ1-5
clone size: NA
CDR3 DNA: TGTGCCAGCAGTTACCGGCCAGGGGTTAGCAATCAGCCCCAGCATTTT
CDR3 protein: CASSYRPGVSNQPQHF

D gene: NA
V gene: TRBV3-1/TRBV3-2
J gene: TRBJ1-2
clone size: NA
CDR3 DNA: TGTGCCAGCAGCCAAGGGGCCGCGGGGTTTGGTGGCTACACCTTC
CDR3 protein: CASSQGAAGFGGYTF

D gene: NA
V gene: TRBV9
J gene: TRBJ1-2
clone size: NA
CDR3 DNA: TGTGCCAGCAGCAGGGGCCCGGGAGATGGCTACACCTTC
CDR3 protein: CASSRGPGDGYTF

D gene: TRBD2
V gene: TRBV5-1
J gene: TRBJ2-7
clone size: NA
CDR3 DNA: TGCGCCAGCAGCTCGATGGGACCGGGAAGCGGGAACGAGCAGTACTTC
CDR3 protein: CASSSMGPGSGNEQYF

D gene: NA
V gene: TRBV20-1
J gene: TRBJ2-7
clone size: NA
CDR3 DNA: TGCAGTGTCGGGACCTACGAGCAGTACTTC
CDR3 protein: CSVGTYEQYF

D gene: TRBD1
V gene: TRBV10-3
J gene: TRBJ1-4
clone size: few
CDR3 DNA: TGTGCCATCAGACAGGGGGCTGAAAAACTGTTTTTT
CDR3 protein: CAIRQGAEKLFF

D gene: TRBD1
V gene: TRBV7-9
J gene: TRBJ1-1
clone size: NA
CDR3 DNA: TGTGCCAGCAGCCCAGGGACAGTGAACACTGAAGCTTTCTTT
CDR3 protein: CASSPGTVNTEAFF

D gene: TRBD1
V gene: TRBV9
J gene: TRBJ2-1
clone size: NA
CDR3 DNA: TGTGCCAGCAGCGGTCCGGGACAGGGTTACAATGAGCAGTTCTTC
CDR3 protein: CASSGPGQGYNEQFF

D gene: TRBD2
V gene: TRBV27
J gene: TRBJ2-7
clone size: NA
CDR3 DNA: TGTGCCAGCAGTCCTCCTAGCGGGGGGGCCCCCTACGAGCAGTACTTC
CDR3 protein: CASSPPSGGAPYEQYF

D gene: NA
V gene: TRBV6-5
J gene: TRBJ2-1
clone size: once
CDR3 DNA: TGTGCCAGCAGACCGGGGATGATAAACAATGAGCAGTTCTTC
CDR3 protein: CASRPGMINNEQFF

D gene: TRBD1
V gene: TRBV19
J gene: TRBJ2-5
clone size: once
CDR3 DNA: TGTGCCAGTAGTATTGGACAGGGTCAGACCCAGTACTTC
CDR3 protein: CASSIGQGQTQYF

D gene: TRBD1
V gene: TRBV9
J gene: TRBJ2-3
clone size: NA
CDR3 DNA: TGTGCCAGCAGCTTACAGGGGGCGAGGACAGATACGCAGTATTTT
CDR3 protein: CASSLQGARTDTQYF

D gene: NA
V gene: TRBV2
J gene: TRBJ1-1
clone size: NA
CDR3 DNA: TGTGCCAGCTGCTCCCGGGGAGGTTCCGCTTTCTTT
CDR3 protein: CASCSRGGSAFF

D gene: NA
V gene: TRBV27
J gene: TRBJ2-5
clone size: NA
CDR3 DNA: TGTGCCAGCAGTCCTAGGGGCCTGGGAGAGACCCAGTACTTC
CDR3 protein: CASSPRGLGETQYF

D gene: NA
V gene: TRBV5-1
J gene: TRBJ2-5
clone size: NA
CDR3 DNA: TGCGCCAGCAGCACAGACCAAGAGACCCAGTACTTC
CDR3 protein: CASSTDQETQYF

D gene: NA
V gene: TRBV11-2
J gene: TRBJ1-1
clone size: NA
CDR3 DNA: TGTGCCAGCAGCTTAGACCCAGACATGAACACTGAAGCTTTCTTT
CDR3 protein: CASSLDPDMNTEAFF

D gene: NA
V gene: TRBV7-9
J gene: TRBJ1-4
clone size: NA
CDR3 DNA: TGTGCCAGCAGCGACCTGAACAGGAATGAAAAACTGTTTTTT
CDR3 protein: CASSDLNRNEKLFF

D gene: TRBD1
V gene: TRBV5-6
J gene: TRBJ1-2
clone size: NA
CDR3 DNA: TGTGCCAGCAGCTTAGGACAGGGGGCTTATGGCTACACCTTC
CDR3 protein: CASSLGQGAYGYTF

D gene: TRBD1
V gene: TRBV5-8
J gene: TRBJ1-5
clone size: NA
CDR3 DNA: TGTGCCAGCAGCTTGGTTTTTGGGACAGGGGTAAATCAGCCCCAGCATTTT
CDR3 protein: CASSLVFGTGVNQPQHF

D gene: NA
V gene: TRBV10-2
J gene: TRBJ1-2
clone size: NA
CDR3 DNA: TGCGCCAGCAGTGAAGTTGTGCGGCTTGGCTACACCTTC
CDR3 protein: CASSEVVRLGYTF

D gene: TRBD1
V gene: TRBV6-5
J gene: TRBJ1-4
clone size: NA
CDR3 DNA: TGTGCCAGCAGCAACAGGGGTAATGAAAAACTGTTTTTT
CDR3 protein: CASSNRGNEKLFF

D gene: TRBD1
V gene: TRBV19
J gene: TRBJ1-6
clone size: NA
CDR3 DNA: TGTGCCAGTAGTATCCGGGACAGTAATTCACCCCTCCACTTT
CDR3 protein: CASSIRDSNSPLHF

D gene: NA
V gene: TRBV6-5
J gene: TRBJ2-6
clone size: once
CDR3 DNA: TGTGCCAGCAGTTACGACAGCTCTGGGGCCAACGTCCTGACTTTC
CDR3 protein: CASSYDSSGANVLTF

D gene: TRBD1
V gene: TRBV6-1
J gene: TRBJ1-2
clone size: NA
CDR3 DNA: TGTGCCAGCAGTGAAGGACACAGGGGTATCTATGGCTACACCTTC
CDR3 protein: CASSEGHRGIYGYTF

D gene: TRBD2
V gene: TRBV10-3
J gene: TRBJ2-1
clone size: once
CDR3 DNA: TGTGCCATCAGTGAGTCTCCCCTAGCGGGGGGGATCGATGAGCAGTTCTTC
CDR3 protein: CAISESPLAGGIDEQFF

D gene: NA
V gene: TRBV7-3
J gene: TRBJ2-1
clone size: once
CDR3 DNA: TGTGCCAGCAGCTTAGTTCCAGGGGACTCCTACAATGAGCAGTTCTTC
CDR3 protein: CASSLVPGDSYNEQFF

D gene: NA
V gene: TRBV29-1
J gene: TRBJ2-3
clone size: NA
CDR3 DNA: TGCAGCGTTGTAGCGAGCACAGATACGCAGTATTTT
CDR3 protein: CSVVASTDTQYF

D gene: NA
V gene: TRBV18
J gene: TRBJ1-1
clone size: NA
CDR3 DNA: TGTGCCAGCTCACCACGGTCGGGAACTGAAGCTTTCTTT
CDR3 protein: CASSPRSGTEAFF

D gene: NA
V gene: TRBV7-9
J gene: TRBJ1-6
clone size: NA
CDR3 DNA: TGTGCCAGCAGCGGGGGCGGTTCACCCCTCCACTTT
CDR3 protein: CASSGGGSPLHF

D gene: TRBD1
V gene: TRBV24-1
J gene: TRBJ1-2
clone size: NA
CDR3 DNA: TGTGCCACCAGTGACGAAAACAGGGGTTCTGGCTACACCTTC
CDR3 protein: CATSDENRGSGYTF

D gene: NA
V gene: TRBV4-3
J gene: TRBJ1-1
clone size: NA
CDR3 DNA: TGCGCCAGCAACCCGAACGGGGTAAGGACTGAAGCTTTCTTT
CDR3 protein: CASNPNGVRTEAFF

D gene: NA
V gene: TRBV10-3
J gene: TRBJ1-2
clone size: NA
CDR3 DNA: TGTGCCACCTCAGGGGCGCTGGTAGTTGGCTACACCTTC
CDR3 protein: CATSGALVVGYTF

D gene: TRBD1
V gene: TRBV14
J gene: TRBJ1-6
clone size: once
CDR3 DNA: TGTGCCAGCAGCCGGACAGGCTCCTATAATTCACCCCTCCACTTT
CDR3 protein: CASSRTGSYNSPLHF

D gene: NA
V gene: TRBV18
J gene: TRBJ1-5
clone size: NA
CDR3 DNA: TGTGCCAGCTCACCGACGGGGGGGCAGGGGTATCAGCCCCAGCATTTT
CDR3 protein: CASSPTGGQGYQPQHF

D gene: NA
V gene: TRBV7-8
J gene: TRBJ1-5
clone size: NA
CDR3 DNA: TGTGCCAGCAGCTTAAGTAGGACAGGCAATCAGCCCCAGCATTTT
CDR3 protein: CASSLSRTGNQPQHF

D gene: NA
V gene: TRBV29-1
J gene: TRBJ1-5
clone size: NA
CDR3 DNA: TGCAGCGTTGAAATGGGGGCGAATCAGCCCCAGCATTTT
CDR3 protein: CSVEMGANQPQHF